This note documents a single TCR beta chain sequence. Whoever was chosen for sequencing had shown CD8+CD57+ cell expansion by flow cytometry. Genomic DNA was employed as the template in profiling TCR beta VDJ and CDR3. From the reads, TCRdb called clonotypes with MiXCR, one entry per CDR3 protein. The table lists 200,000 to 250,000 distinct CDR3 sequences, less than 75% of them singletons. The data were obtained in a study of CD8+CD57+ T cells in acquired aplastic anemia. The CDR3 runs to 16 residues. Germline CDR1 SGHTA, CDR2 FQGNSA. Unmatched junction bases numbered 4, after V lost 1 base and J lost 0 bases.

The receptor was derived from a human donor with aplastic anemia. V is TRBV7-2 and J is TRBJ2-7; TRBD2 matches at 9 bases. Sequenced: sorted CD4+, CD8+, or CD8+CD57+ T cells (not recorded which) from PBMCs. The CDR3 DNA reads as TGTGCCAGCAGCTTAGTAAGCGGGGGGAGCTCCTACGAGCAGTACTTC. It yields the protein CASSLVSGGSSYEQYF.